Below, 17 T cell receptor beta chains from the same sample are listed, as sequenced in a study of PD-1 blockade in mismatch repair-deficient tumors. Clones were sequenced by immunoSEQ multiplex PCR, and TCRdb holds only the in-frame ones, with some missing. The sample holds approximately 120,000 clones; 70% to 90% are singletons and the top ten take roughly 13%. Sequenced material: peripheral blood, taken 44 weeks after starting pembrolizumab. Receptor source: an adult with mismatch repair-deficient cancer.

The rearrangement links TRBV7-8 to TRBJ2-7; perhaps TRBD1 as D (6 bases). CDR1 is SGHVS and CDR2 is FQNEAQ in the germline V gene. The germline V and J ends were trimmed by 5 bases and 3 bases, with 11 bases remaining between them. There are 13 residues in the CDR3. The CDR3 here is CASSKAGVYEQYF. In nucleotides, the CDR3 is TGTGCCAGCAGCAAAGCAGGGGTCTACGAGCAGTACTTC.

The chain joins TRBV27 to TRBJ2-7, with 9 positions matching TRBD2. The V and J ends lost 2 bases and 7 bases, in that order; junction bases with no gene match: 6. The CDR3 runs 14 residues. Germline lookup yields CDR1 MNHEY and CDR2 SMNVEV (reference sequence). The CDR3 sequence: CASSLLAGSGEQYF. As DNA, the CDR3 is TGTGCCAGCAGTTTACTAGCGGGATCGGGGGAGCAGTACTTC.

This clone appeared a single time. This sequence joins TRBV7-2 and TRBJ1-4; D is unresolved. V dropped 1 base and J dropped 7 bases, with 7 bases sitting between them. The germline gives CDR1 SGHTA, CDR2 FQGNSA. The CDR3 length is 13 residues. Written as DNA, the CDR3 is TGTGCCAGCAGCTTAGATTTGGGTGAAAAACTGTTTTTT. It codes for CASSLDLGEKLFF.

This clone has only one observation. The CDR3 nucleotides read TGTGCCAGCACCACGACAGGCATGGAGACCCAGTACTTC. It yields the protein CASTTTGMETQYF. This chain links TRBV6-5 with TRBJ2-5; TRBD1 might be the D (6 bases). Trimming took 7 bases from V and 5 from J, leaving 14 bases between them. In germline, CDR1 is MNHEY, CDR2 SVGAGI. The CDR3 is made up of 13 amino acids.

This clone was seen only once. The chain couples TRBV29-1 to TRBJ2-7, with 9 bases fitting TRBD1. The CDR3 totals 15 residues. Germline CDR1 SQVTM, CDR2 ANQGSEA. The V segment lost 1 base and the J segment 2 bases; nucleotides outside the gene matches: 6. CDR3 region: CSVEGTDRGPYEQYF. In nucleotides, the CDR3 is TGCAGCGTTGAAGGGACGGACAGGGGACCCTACGAGCAGTACTTC.

The chain joins TRBV5-1 to TRBJ2-2; 7 nucleotides line up with TRBD2. V was clipped by 5 bases and J by 0 bases; unmatched bases: 7. Germline V lookup: CDR1 SGHRS, CDR2 YFSETQ. This CDR3 has 16 amino acids. Written as DNA, the CDR3 is TGCGCCAGCAGGATCCGGGAGGCGTCGAACACCGGGGAGCTGTTTTTT. The encoded protein is CASRIREASNTGELFF. The full variable domain, its missing parts supplied by reference TRBV5-1 and TRBJ2-2, is KAGVTQTPRYLIKTRGQQVTLSCSPISGHRSVSWYQQTPGQGLQFLFEYFSETQRNKGNFPGRFSGRQFSNSRSEMNVSTLELGDSALYLCASRIREASNTGELFFGEGSRLTVL.

The DNA for the CDR3 is TGTGCCAGCAGCTCCAGGGATTCGTCGGCCGAGCAGTACTTC. Translated, it gives CASSSRDSSAEQYF. The V gene is TRBV5-6, the J gene TRBJ2-7; possible D gene TRBD1, 5 bases. The CDR3 sequence is 14 residues long. CDR1 and CDR2 (germline): SGHDT, YYEEEE. V shed 3 bases and J shed 6 bases, with 16 bases lying between them.

The V gene is TRBV2, the J gene TRBJ1-5; maybe TRBD1 (5 bases). Looked up from germline, CDR1 is SNHLY and CDR2 is FYNNEI. CDR3 length: 15 residues. V was trimmed by 5 bases and J by 7 bases, leaving 18 bases between them. The CDR3 DNA sequence: TGTGCCAGCAGTCCCTACGACGGCGGGGGACAGCCCCAGCATTTT. This sequence encodes CASSPYDGGGQPQHF.

The chain's CDR3 is CAWGAGTAGTEAFF. CDR3 in DNA: TGTGCCTGGGGCGCCGGGACAGCGGGAACTGAAGCTTTCTTT. The chain is built from TRBV30 and TRBJ1-1; 7 bases agree with TRBD1. V dropped 5 bases and J dropped 5; count of bases not matched to a gene: 11. The CDR3 totals 14 residues. Germline V lookup: CDR1 GTSNPN, CDR2 SVGIG (reference sequence).

The chain uses TRBV7-2 and TRBJ2-2, with D maybe TRBD1 (8 bases). The CDR3 spans 15 residues. Germline CDR1 reads SGHTA; CDR2 reads FQGNSA. The V end lost 4 bases, the J end lost 7 bases, and 16 bases lay between the germline ends. The CDR3 nucleotides read TGTGCCAGCAGCTCATACAGGGGGGGGAGCGGGGAGCTGTTTTTT. Translated: CASSSYRGGSGELFF.

CDR3: CASSPRGYTDTQYF. The DNA for the CDR3 is TGTGCCAGCAGCCCCCGAGGATACACAGATACGCAGTATTTT. The V and J genes are TRBV11-3 and TRBJ2-3; D gene uncertain. The CDR3 runs 14 residues. Germline V gives CDR1 SGHNT, CDR2 YENEEA. V gave up 5 bases and J gave up 2 bases, with 11 bases separating them. Variable domain in full (rest from reference TRBV11-3 and TRBJ2-3): EAGVVQSPRYKIIEKKQPVAFWCNPISGHNTLYWYLQNLGQGPELLIRYENEEAVDDSQLPKDRFSAERLKGVDSTLKIQPAELGDSAVYLCASSPRGYTDTQYFGPGTRLTVL.

The rearrangement joins TRBV10-3 to TRBJ2-4; 7 nucleotides agree with TRBD2. From germline, CDR1 is ENHRY and CDR2 SYGVKD. The J segment lost 3 bases and the V segment lost 0 bases, leaving 8 bases of the junction unmatched. This CDR3 is built from 17 residues. The CDR3: CAISESRGEGSKNIQYF. The CDR3 DNA reads as TGTGCCATCAGTGAGTCTCGGGGGGAGGGGAGCAAAAACATTCAGTACTTC.

The CDR3 sequence is CASSIGLAVYNEQFF. DNA of the CDR3: TGTGCCAGTAGTATTGGACTAGCGGTCTACAATGAGCAGTTCTTC. The chain employs TRBV19 and TRBJ2-1; 10 bases map to TRBD2. The CDR3 spans 15 residues. The J segment lost 3 bases and the V segment lost 3 bases, leaving 2 bases of the junction unmatched. Germline CDR1 reads LNHDA; CDR2 reads SQIVND (reference sequence). Full variable domain (outside the CDR3, taken from reference TRBV19 and TRBJ2-1): DGGITQSPKYLFRKEGQNVTLSCEQNLNHDAMYWYRQDPGQGLRLIYYSQIVNDFQKGDIAEGYSVSREKKESFPLTVTSAQKNPTAFYLCASSIGLAVYNEQFFGPGTRLTVL.

The chain joins TRBV10-3 to TRBJ2-1; D possibly matches TRBD1 or TRBD2 (7 bases each). V was clipped by 10 bases and J by 6 bases, with 22 bases between them. The CDR3 is made up of 15 amino acids. The germline V gene has CDR1 ENHRY and CDR2 SYGVKD. CDR3 DNA sequence: TGTGCCACCCAGGGGGACGGGGGGCATGGCAATGAGCAGTTCTTC. This gives the protein CATQGDGGHGNEQFF.

This clone was observed a handful of times. The V and J genes are TRBV2 and TRBJ1-2, with D perhaps matching TRBD1 (5 bases). Trimming took 0 bases from V and 8 from J, leaving 13 bases between them. The germline V gene encodes CDR1 SNHLY and CDR2 FYNNEI. The CDR3 is 14 residues long. CDR3 region: CASSEASGLPGYTF. In nucleotides, the CDR3 is TGTGCCAGCAGTGAAGCATCGGGGCTACCAGGCTACACCTTC.

This chain joins TRBV30 and TRBJ1-2; 7 bases are shared with TRBD1. The CDR3 covers 15 residues. J lost 2 bases, V lost 0 bases, and 6 bases had no gene match. The V gene's germline CDR1 is GTSNPN and CDR2 SVGIG (reference sequence). The CDR3: CAWSVQGRGNYGYTF. CDR3 bases: TGTGCCTGGAGTGTACAGGGGAGGGGCAACTATGGCTACACCTTC.

The J gene is TRBJ2-1, the V gene TRBV4-3, with D maybe TRBD2 (7 bases). Trimming took 2 bases from V and 4 from J, leaving 18 bases between them. The V gene's germline CDR1 is LGHNA and CDR2 YSLEER. The CDR3 runs to 17 residues. The CDR3 nucleotides are TGCGCCAGCAGCCAATATGGGAATAGGGGGGGATACAATGAGCAGTTCTTC. Protein sequence: CASSQYGNRGGYNEQFF.